This is a list of T cell receptor beta chains from one sample in a study of cytomegalovirus exposure and HLA in healthy donors. Assay used: immunoSEQ multiplex PCR; TCRdb lists only in-frame clones, some missing. The repertoire includes more than 35,000 clones, 68% of them detected once, and approximately 3.5% sits in the top ten. Sample: PBMCs. All receptors come from a man in his forties in good health and CMV-seronegative. The CDR3 runs from the conserved cysteine through the conserved F or W. A D gene is named only where the DNA matches it firmly. Size is stated for part of the rows, as once, few or many counts, or as a class when the clone is expanded.

TRBV9	TRBJ2-5	NA	TRBD1	TGTGCCAGCAGCCGTGACAGGGGACTCCAAGAGACCCAGTACTTC	CASSRDRGLQETQYF
TRBV10-3	TRBJ1-6	few	NA	TGTGCCATCAGTGAATCCCTCGGGTCCTTGTCACCCCTCCACTTT	CAISESLGSLSPLHF
TRBV7-8	TRBJ1-5	NA	TRBD1	TGTGCCAGCAGCTCCGGGGACAGGAGCAATCAGCCCCAGCATTTT	CASSSGDRSNQPQHF
TRBV7-2	TRBJ1-4	NA	TRBD1	TGTGCCAGCAGCCAGACAGGGGGCTTTGAAAAACTGTTTTTT	CASSQTGGFEKLFF
TRBV13	TRBJ1-4	NA	TRBD1	TGTGCCAGCAGCTCCCGGGACAGGGTAGCTAATGAAAAACTGTTTTTT	CASSSRDRVANEKLFF
TRBV6-1	TRBJ1-2	NA	TRBD1	TGTGCCAGCAGTGAAATCTGGGGACAGGGGTTTTATGGCTACACCTTC	CASSEIWGQGFYGYTF
TRBV7-9	TRBJ1-2	few	TRBD1	TGTGCCAGCAGCTCCGGGACAGATTATAACTATGGCTACACCTTC	CASSSGTDYNYGYTF
TRBV19	TRBJ2-3	NA	NA	TGTGCCAGTAGTTCTTCACGGTACACGCAGTATTTT	CASSSSRYTQYF
TRBV6-6	TRBJ2-7	NA	NA	TGTGCCAGCAGCTTCTCTCCCTACGAGCAGTACTTC	CASSFSPYEQYF
TRBV4-3	TRBJ1-2	NA	NA	TGCGCCAGCAGCCAAGATGGGGGGACTAACTATGGCTACACCTTC	CASSQDGGTNYGYTF
TRBV27	TRBJ1-2	NA	TRBD1	TGTGCCAGCAGTTTGGGGACAGGGGGCGACGGCTACACCTTC	CASSLGTGGDGYTF
TRBV30	TRBJ1-1	NA	NA	TGTGCCTGGACCGGGATCTTTGGGACTGAAGCTTTCTTT	CAWTGIFGTEAFF
TRBV30	TRBJ2-7	NA	NA	TGTGCCTGGAACAGGGACTCCTACGAGCAGTACTTC	CAWNRDSYEQYF
TRBV27	TRBJ2-7	NA	NA	TGTGCCAGCAGTTTAAGACCCTCGGCGGACGAGCAGTACTTC	CASSLRPSADEQYF
TRBV7-9	TRBJ2-7	once	TRBD2	TGTGCCAGCAGCTTCGGGGGGATAAACGAGCAGTACTTC	CASSFGGINEQYF
TRBV7-9	TRBJ2-3	NA	TRBD1	TGTGCCAGCAGCCCCAGGGGGCCAGATACGCAGTATTTT	CASSPRGPDTQYF
TRBV11-2	TRBJ2-5	NA	NA	TGTGCCAGCAGCCTACAGGGCCTTGAGACCCAGTACTTC	CASSLQGLETQYF
TRBV28	TRBJ1-1	NA	TRBD1	TGTGCCAGCGGGACAGGAGCGGAAACTGAAGCTTTCTTT	CASGTGAETEAFF
TRBV6-6	TRBJ1-4	NA	TRBD1	TGTGCCAGCAGACAGACAGGGGGCGATGAAAAACTGTTTTTT	CASRQTGGDEKLFF
TRBV6-5	TRBJ1-4	NA	NA	TGTGCCGTGGGCACTGACAGAACAACTAATGAAAAACTGTTTTTT	CAVGTDRTTNEKLFF
TRBV28	TRBJ2-1	few	NA	TGTGCCAGCAGTTTATTGAACGGGTACAATGAGCAGTTCTTC	CASSLLNGYNEQFF
TRBV6-1	TRBJ2-1	NA	TRBD1	TGTGCCAGCAGTCCGCAGGGGGCATCCTACAATGAGCAGTTCTTC	CASSPQGASYNEQFF
TRBV7-6	TRBJ1-4	NA	NA	TGTGCCAGCAGCTTAGGGGGGGTTGGTGAAAAACTGTTTTTT	CASSLGGVGEKLFF
TRBV6-5	TRBJ2-7	NA	TRBD1	TGTGCCAGCAGTGAAACGGGACAGTCTACGAAGCAGTACTTC	CASSETGQSTKQYF
TRBV6-5	TRBJ1-4	NA	NA	TGTGCCAGCAGTCAGGACAGTTCTAATGAAAAACTGTTTTTT	CASSQDSSNEKLFF
TRBV7-8	TRBJ1-2	NA	NA	TGTGCCAGCAGCTTAGGTCAGAACTATGGCTACACCTTC	CASSLGQNYGYTF
TRBV2	TRBJ1-5	few	TRBD1	TGTGCCAGCAGCGGACAGGGGCTGGTCAATCAGCCCCAGCATTTT	CASSGQGLVNQPQHF
TRBV6-1	TRBJ1-6	NA	NA	TGTGCCAGCACTCTAGGGATGACAGGCAATTCACCCCTCCACTTT	CASTLGMTGNSPLHF
TRBV13	TRBJ2-3	NA	NA	TGTGCCAGCAGCGATAGCGGTACAGATACGCAGTATTTT	CASSDSGTDTQYF
TRBV9	TRBJ1-4	few	NA	TGTGCCAGCAGCTTGGGACTCCCCGGGAGGGGGAAACTGTTTTTT	CASSLGLPGRGKLFF
TRBV2	TRBJ2-6	NA	NA	TGTGCCAGCAGTGGACAGCGAAGCTCTGGGGCCAACGTCCTGACTTTC	CASSGQRSSGANVLTF
TRBV7-2	TRBJ2-7	NA	NA	TGTGCCAGCAGCTTAGCCAACAGATACGAGCAGTACTTC	CASSLANRYEQYF
TRBV7-9	TRBJ2-1	NA	NA	TGTGCCAGCAGCTTATATAGGGGCAATGAGCAGTTCTTC	CASSLYRGNEQFF
TRBV6-5	TRBJ1-2	NA	NA	TGTGCCAGCAGCTCAAATACAGGGTATGGCTACACCTTC	CASSSNTGYGYTF
TRBV29-1	TRBJ1-1	once	NA	TGCAGCGTTGATAAGGGGCAGGGCACTGAAGCTTTCTTT	CSVDKGQGTEAFF
TRBV5-6	TRBJ1-1	once	NA	TGTGCCAGCAGCTTGGGGAGGGCCGGCACTGAAGCTTTCTTT	CASSLGRAGTEAFF
TRBV7-9	TRBJ2-7	few	NA	TGTGCCAGCAGCCTCGTAGCGGAGCAGTACTTC	CASSLVAEQYF
TRBV4-3	TRBJ2-5	NA	TRBD2	TGCGCCAGCAGCCAAGATGTGTCTAGCGGGGGAGAGACCCAGTACTTC	CASSQDVSSGGETQYF
TRBV28	TRBJ1-5	once	TRBD1	TGTGCCAGCAGAGACACACAGGGGAACAATCAGCCCCAGCATTTT	CASRDTQGNNQPQHF
TRBV2	TRBJ2-4	NA	NA	TGTGCCAGCAGTAACACTAATCTAGCCAAAAACATTCAGTACTTC	CASSNTNLAKNIQYF
TRBV7-8	TRBJ1-5	NA	NA	TGTGCCAGCAGCGCTGGACAGATTAGCAATCAGCCCCAGCATTTT	CASSAGQISNQPQHF
TRBV19	TRBJ1-5	few	NA	TGTGCCAGTAGTCCGGCCGGGCAGCCCCAGCATTTT	CASSPAGQPQHF
TRBV7-9	TRBJ2-7	NA	NA	TGTGCCAGCAGCTTAGCCGGGGGCTACGAGCAGTACTTC	CASSLAGGYEQYF
TRBV29-1	TRBJ2-7	NA	TRBD1	TGCAGCGTAGTAACAGGGGAGTCCTACGAGCAGTACTTC	CSVVTGESYEQYF
TRBV29-1	TRBJ1-3	NA	NA	TGCAGCGTTGAGATTTTGGAGGTTGCGGGCTCTGGAAACACCATATATTTT	CSVEILEVAGSGNTIYF
TRBV18	TRBJ1-5	few	NA	TGTGCCAGCTCACCGACCGGGGACAATCAGCCCCAGCATTTT	CASSPTGDNQPQHF
TRBV7-9	TRBJ1-1	few	NA	TGTGCCAGCAGCTTATCAGACAGAGTGGAAGCTTTCTTT	CASSLSDRVEAFF
TRBV7-6	TRBJ2-2	few	NA	TGTGCCAGCAGCCCCCGCGTCGCCGGGGAGCTGTTTTTT	CASSPRVAGELFF
TRBV19	TRBJ2-7	NA	NA	TGTGCCAGTAGCAAAGGGCCGGGGTACGAGCAGTACTTC	CASSKGPGYEQYF
TRBV6-4	TRBJ2-2	NA	TRBD1	TGTGCCAGCGGGGACAGAGACACCGGGGAGCTGTTTTTT	CASGDRDTGELFF
TRBV30	TRBJ2-1	NA	TRBD2	TGTGCCTGGAGGCCCTTTAGCGGGGGGACCTACAATGAGCAGTTCTTC	CAWRPFSGGTYNEQFF
TRBV7-2	TRBJ2-3	NA	TRBD2	TGTGCCAGCAGCTTACGGAGCGGGGCGGTCACAGATACGCAGTATTTT	CASSLRSGAVTDTQYF
TRBV6-6	TRBJ2-3	few	NA	TGTGCCAGCAGTTATTATGGGACTAGCACAGATACGCAGTATTTT	CASSYYGTSTDTQYF